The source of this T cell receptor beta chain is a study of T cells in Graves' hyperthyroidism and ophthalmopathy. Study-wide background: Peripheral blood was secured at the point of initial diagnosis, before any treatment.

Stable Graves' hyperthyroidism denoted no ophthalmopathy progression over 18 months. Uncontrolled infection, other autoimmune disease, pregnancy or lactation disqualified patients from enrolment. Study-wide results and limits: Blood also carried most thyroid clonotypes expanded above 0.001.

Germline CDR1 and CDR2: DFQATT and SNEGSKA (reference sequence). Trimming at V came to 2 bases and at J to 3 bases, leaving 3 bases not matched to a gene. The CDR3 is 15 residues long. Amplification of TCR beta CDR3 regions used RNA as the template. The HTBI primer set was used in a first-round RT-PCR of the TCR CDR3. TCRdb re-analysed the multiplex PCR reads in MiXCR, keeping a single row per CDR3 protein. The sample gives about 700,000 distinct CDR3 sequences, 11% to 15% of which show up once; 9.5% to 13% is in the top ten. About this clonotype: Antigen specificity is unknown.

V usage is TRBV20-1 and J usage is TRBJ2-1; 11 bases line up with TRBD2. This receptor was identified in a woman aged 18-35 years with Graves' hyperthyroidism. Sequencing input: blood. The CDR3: CSARSGLAVYNEQFF. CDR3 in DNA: TGCAGTGCTAGATCGGGACTAGCGGTCTACAATGAGCAGTTCTTC.